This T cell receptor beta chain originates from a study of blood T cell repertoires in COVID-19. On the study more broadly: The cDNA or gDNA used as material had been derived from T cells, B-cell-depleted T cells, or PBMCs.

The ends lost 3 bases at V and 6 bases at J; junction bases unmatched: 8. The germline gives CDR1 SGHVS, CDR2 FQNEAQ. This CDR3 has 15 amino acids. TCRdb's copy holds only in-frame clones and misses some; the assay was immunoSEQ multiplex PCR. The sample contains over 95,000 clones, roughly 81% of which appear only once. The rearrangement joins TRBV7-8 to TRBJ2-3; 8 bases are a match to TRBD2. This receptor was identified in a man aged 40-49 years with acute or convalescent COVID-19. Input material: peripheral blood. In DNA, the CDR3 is TGTGCCAGCAGCTTTGGCGCGGGGGGTGGGGATACGCAGTATTTT. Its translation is CASSFGAGGGDTQYF.